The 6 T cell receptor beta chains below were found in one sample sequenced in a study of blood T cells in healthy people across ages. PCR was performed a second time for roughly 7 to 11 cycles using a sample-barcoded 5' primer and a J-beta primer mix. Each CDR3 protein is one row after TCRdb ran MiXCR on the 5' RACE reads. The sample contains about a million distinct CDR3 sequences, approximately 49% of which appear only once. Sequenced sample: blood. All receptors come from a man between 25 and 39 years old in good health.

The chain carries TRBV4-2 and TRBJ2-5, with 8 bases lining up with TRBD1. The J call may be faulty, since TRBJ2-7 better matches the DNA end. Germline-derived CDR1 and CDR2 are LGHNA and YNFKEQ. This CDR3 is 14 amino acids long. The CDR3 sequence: CASSQLQGEYEQYF. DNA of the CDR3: TGTGCCAGCAGCCAACTACAGGGGGAGTACGAGCAGTACTTC.

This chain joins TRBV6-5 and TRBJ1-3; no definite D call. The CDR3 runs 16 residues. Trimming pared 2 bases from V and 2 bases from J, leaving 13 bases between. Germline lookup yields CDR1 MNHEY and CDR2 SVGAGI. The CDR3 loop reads CASSYGLSSTGNTIYF. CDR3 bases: TGTGCCAGCAGTTACGGTCTGTCCTCCACTGGAAACACCATATATTTT.

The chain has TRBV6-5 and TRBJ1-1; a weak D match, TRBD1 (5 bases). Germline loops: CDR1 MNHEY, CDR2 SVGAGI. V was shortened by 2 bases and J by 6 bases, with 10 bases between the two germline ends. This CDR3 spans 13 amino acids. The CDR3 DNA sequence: TGTGCCAGCAGTTACACGCAGGGCGCTGAAGCTTTCTTT. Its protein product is CASSYTQGAEAFF.

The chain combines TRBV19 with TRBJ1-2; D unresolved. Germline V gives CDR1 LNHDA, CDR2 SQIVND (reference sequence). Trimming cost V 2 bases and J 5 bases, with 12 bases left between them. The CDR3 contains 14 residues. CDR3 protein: CASSIPPVTYGYTF. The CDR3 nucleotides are TGTGCCAGTAGTATACCGCCAGTCACATATGGCTACACCTTC. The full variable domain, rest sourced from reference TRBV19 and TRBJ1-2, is DGGITQSPKYLFRKEGQNVTLSCEQNLNHDAMYWYRQDPGQGLRLIYYSQIVNDFQKGDIAEGYSVSREKKESFPLTVTSAQKNPTAFYLCASSIPPVTYGYTFGSGTRLTVV.

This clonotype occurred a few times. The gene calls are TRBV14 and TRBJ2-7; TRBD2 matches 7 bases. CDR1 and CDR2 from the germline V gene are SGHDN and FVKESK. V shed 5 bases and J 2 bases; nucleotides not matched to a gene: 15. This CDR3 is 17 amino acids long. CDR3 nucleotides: TGTGCCAGCAGCTCCCAACTGCTAGCGGTGACCCCCTACGAGCAGTACTTC. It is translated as CASSSQLLAVTPYEQYF.

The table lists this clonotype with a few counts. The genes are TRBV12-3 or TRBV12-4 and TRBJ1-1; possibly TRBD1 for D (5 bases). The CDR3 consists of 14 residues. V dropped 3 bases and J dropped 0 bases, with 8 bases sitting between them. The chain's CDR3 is CASSLDTLNTEAFF. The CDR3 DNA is TGTGCCAGCAGTTTGGACACTTTGAACACTGAAGCTTTCTTT.